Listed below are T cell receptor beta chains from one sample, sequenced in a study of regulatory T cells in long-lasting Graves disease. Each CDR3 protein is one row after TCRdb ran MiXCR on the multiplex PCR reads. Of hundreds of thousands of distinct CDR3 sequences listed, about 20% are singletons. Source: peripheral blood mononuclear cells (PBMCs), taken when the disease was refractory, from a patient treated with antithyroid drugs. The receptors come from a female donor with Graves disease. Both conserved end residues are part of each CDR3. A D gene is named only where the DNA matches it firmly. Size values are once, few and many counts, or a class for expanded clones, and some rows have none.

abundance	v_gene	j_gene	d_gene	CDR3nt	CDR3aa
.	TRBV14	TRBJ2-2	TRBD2	TGTGCCAGCAGGACCACTAGCGGGAGGACCGGGGAGCTGTTTTTT	CASRTTSGRTGELFF
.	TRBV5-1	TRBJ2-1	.	TGTGCCAGCAGCGAACCGTACTCCTACAATGAGCAGTTCTTC	CASSEPYSYNEQFF
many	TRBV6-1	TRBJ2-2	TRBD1	TGTGCCAGCAGCGGGGGGACAGGGGGGTCCGGGGAGCTGTTTTTT	CASSGGTGGSGELFF
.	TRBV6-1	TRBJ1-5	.	TGTGCCAGCAGCTCTACACGAGACTTGAATCAGCCCCAGCATTTT	CASSSTRDLNQPQHF
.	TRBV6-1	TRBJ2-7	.	TGTGCCAGCAGTCCGGGTTGGGGGAGTCCCTACGAGCAGTACTTC	CASSPGWGSPYEQYF
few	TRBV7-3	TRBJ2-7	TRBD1	TGTGCCAGCCGTATCCGGGACAGGGGGCCCTACGAGCAGTACTTC	CASRIRDRGPYEQYF
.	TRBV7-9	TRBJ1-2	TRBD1	TGTGCCAGCAGCTTAGGAGGACAGGGGGGCTATGGCTACACCTTC	CASSLGGQGGYGYTF
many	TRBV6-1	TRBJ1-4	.	TGTGCCAGCAGTGAAGGGTCGATTAATGAAAAACTGTTTTTT	CASSEGSINEKLFF
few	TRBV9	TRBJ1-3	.	TGTGCCAGCAGCGCCCGACAGCACTCTGGAAACACCATATATTTT	CASSARQHSGNTIYF
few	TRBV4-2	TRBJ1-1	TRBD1	TGTGCCAGCAGCCCGGGGAAGGGGGCCACTGAAGCTTTCTTT	CASSPGKGATEAFF
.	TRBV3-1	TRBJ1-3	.	TGTGCCAGCGGGATATACTCTGGAAACACCATATATTTT	CASGIYSGNTIYF
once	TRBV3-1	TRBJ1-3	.	TGTGCCAGCAGCCGGGACACGAGCTCTGGAAACACCATATATTTT	CASSRDTSSGNTIYF
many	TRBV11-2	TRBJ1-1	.	TGTGCCAGCAGCCTCGACTTATGGCACCCTGAAGCTTTCTTT	CASSLDLWHPEAFF
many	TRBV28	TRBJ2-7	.	TGTGCCAGCAGTTTAACCCAATACGAGCAGTACTTC	CASSLTQYEQYF
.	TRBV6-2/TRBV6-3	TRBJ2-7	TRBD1	TGTGCCAGCAGTTCTCCGGGACAGGGACCCTACGAGCAGTACTTC	CASSSPGQGPYEQYF
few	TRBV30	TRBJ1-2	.	TGTGCCTGGACGAGGGGTGAGAACTATGGCTACACCTTC	CAWTRGENYGYTF
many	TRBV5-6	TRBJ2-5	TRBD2	TGTGCCAGCAGCCGTCCGGGCGGGGGGGCTCGAGAGACCCAGTACTTC	CASSRPGGGARETQYF
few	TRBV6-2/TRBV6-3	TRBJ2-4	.	TGTGCCAGCAGTTACCCCGGCAGGGGAAAAAACATTCAGTACTTC	CASSYPGRGKNIQYF
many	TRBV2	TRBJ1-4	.	TGTGCCAGCAGTCCCGGACTGGGACGGAATGAAAAACTGTTTTTT	CASSPGLGRNEKLFF
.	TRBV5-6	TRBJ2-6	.	TGTGCCAGCAGCTTGGTGTCTCTCGGGGGCACTGGGGCCAACGTCCTGACTTTC	CASSLVSLGGTGANVLTF
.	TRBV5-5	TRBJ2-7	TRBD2	TGCGCCAGCAGCCAAGGCGGGAGTAGGTACGAGCAGTACTTC	CASSQGGSRYEQYF
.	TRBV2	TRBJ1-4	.	TGTGCCAGCAGCCAAGCAACAGCAACTAATGAAAAACTGTTTTTT	CASSQATATNEKLFF
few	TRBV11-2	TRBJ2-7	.	TGTGCCAGCAGCTTGGTTCACGACGAGCAGTACTTC	CASSLVHDEQYF
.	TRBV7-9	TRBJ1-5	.	TGTGCCAGCAGCTCCTCGGACACCTATGGTAGGCCCCAGCATTTT	CASSSSDTYGRPQHF
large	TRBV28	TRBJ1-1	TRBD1	TGTGCCAGCAGTTTGGGCGGACAGGTTAAGGAAGCTTTCTTT	CASSLGGQVKEAFF
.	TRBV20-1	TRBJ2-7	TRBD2	TGCAGTGCTGGGTCGGTCAGCGGGAGTTACGAGCAGTACTTC	CSAGSVSGSYEQYF
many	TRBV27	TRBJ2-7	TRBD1	TGTGCCAGCAGTTTAGACAGGGGAAGGGGAGAGCAGTACTTC	CASSLDRGRGEQYF
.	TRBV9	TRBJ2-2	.	TGTGCCAGCTCTCTGGGGAGCGCGAGCGGGGAGCTGTTTTTT	CASSLGSASGELFF